This T cell receptor beta chain was profiled in a study of CD8 T cells in ankylosing spondylitis (dated 2017 in TCRdb). Regarding the complete study: To find TCR variants linked to disease, the study profiled T cell receptor beta repertoires in ankylosing spondylitis patients and healthy donors. Samples of peripheral blood were taken, and for ankylosing spondylitis patients, synovial fluid was collected as well. In total, the full study cohort was made up of some 100 healthy donors and about two dozen ankylosing spondylitis patients. The investigation overall reported the following: The disease-linked clones were reported to be significantly enriched in matched synovial fluid samples from ankylosing spondylitis patients. A CD8+ phenotype was shown by the disease-linked clones, which were found at relatively low frequencies in peripheral blood. Blood from ankylosing spondylitis patients appeared to be characterized by a TCR beta motif made up of under 10 highly homologous amino acid variants. Some of the motif variants had been reported before in the synovial fluid and blood of reactive arthritis patients, a finding that suggests common disease-initiation mechanisms.

From the cysteine up to the phenylalanine, the CDR3 has a length of 13 residues. Only CDR3 DNA remains: 39 bases, in frame from the first base. V is cut by 4 bases and J by 2 bases, and the space between the germline ends is 9 bases. The listed sequencing device is Illumina HiSeq 2500. Quantitative 5'-RACE with molecular barcodes was used to prepare TCR beta libraries. In the original analysis: Disease-linked TCR variants were identified with a new computational method built on a probabilistic model of VDJ rearrangement. The public reads were reprocessed in TCRdb via fastp at Q25 and MiXCR, keeping in-frame beta chains. Rows are combined by CDR3 protein, so each entry shows the most common genes and DNA. The V and J calls, along with clone size, are taken from TCRdb and not from the paper's own processing. This sample lists some 200,000 distinct CDR3 sequences; over 15% were detected once. Around 4% of the sample comes from the top ten.

In its sample, this clonotype was seen a few times. Its target antigen remains unknown. Per-base quality was not reported, and no clone a single base away is much larger than it. The sequence was collected from a male donor aged 10-35 years with ankylosing spondylitis or in good health (not recorded which). Donor details come from another sample of the same person, matched by shared clones. Sequenced: blood, either unsorted or a sorted T cell fraction (not recorded which). This receptor chain uses TRBV23-1 and TRBJ2-7, with no D gene named confidently. TRBV23-1 is an ORF; its function is uncertain. The CDR3 amino acid sequence is: CASSPPRAYEQYF. Here is the DNA: TGCGCCAGCAGTCCCCCCAGAGCCTACGAGCAGTACTTC.